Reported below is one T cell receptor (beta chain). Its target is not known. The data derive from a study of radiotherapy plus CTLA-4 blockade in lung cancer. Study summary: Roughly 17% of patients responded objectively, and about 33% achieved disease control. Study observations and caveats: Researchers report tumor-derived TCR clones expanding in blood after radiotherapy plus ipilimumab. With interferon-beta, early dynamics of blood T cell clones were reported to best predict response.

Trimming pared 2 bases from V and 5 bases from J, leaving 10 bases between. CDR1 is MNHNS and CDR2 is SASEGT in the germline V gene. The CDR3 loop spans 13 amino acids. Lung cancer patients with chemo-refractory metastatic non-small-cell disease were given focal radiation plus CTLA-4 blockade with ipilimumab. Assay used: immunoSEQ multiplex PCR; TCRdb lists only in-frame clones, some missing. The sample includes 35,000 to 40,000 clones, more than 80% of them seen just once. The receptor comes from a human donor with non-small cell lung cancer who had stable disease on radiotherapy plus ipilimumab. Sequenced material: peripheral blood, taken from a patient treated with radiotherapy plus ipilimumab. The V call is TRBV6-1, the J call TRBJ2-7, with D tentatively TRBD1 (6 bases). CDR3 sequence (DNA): TGTGCCAGCAGTGAAAACAGGGCCGACGAGCAGTACTTC. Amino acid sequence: CASSENRADEQYF.